This record concerns one T cell receptor beta chain sequence. Its antigen is not known. The sample is drawn from a study of T cell responses to AZD1222 COVID-19 vaccine. Germline V CDR1 and CDR2: MNHEY, SVGAGI. The CDR3 sequence is 14 residues long. Trimming cost V 6 bases and J 0 bases, with 10 bases left between them. Sequencing was performed with immunoSEQ multiplex PCR; in TCRdb, only in-frame clones are kept and a portion is missing. The sample records 95,000 to 120,000 clones, approximately 90% being singletons. Regarding the study as a whole: Clonal diversity was possibly underestimated, and white British individuals and females predominated among donors. The study found Spike-specific TCR breadth and depth rose after two AZD1222 doses. Repertoires in all cases were sampled only once the peak T cell response had passed.

The clonotype originates from an adult in good health. This chain links TRBV6-5 with TRBJ2-3; possibly TRBD1 for D (5 bases). This specimen consisted of peripheral blood, obtained on day 0 of MenACWY control vaccination. In DNA form, the CDR3 reads TGTGCCAGCAGGGTCGACAGAAGCACAGATACGCAGTATTTT. Translated, it gives CASRVDRSTDTQYF.